These 19 T cell receptor beta chains were all obtained from the same sample, sequenced in a study of blood T cell dynamics during melanoma immunotherapy. As for time point: pre-treatment baseline. Generated by immunoSEQ multiplex PCR, the TCRdb table keeps only in-frame clones and is missing some. The table has about 7,000 clones, roughly 88% seen once. The input for sequencing was blood, taken from a patient treated with checkpoint blockade. These receptors were collected from a human donor with melanoma. Some clones in this sample may be carry-over from other donors' samples.

V gene TRBV11-3 combines with J gene TRBJ2-6; D is unclear. V lost 2 bases to trimming and J lost 2 bases, with 7 bases between them. This CDR3 has 15 amino acids. The germline gives CDR1 SGHNT, CDR2 YENEEA. CDR3: CASSLNLAGANVLTF. The CDR3 DNA sequence: TGTGCCAGCAGCTTAAATCTGGCTGGGGCCAACGTCCTGACTTTC.

The chain is built from TRBV30 and TRBJ1-2; perhaps TRBD1 as D (6 bases). This CDR3 has 11 amino acids. V lost 8 bases to trimming and J lost 3 bases, with 10 bases between them. The germline CDR1 and CDR2 sequences are GTSNPN and SVGIG (reference sequence). CDR3 sequence (DNA): TGTGCCAGTCACAGGGACTATGGCTACACCTTC. It is translated as CASHRDYGYTF. Full variable domain (remainder filled in from reference TRBV30 and TRBJ1-2): SQTIHQWPATLVQPVGSPLSLECTVEGTSNPNLYWYRQAAGRGLQLLFYSVGIGQISSEVPQNLSASRPQDRQFILSSKKLLLSDSGFYLCASHRDYGYTFGSGTRLTVV.

This CDR3 reads CASSFLEGEQYF. Written as DNA, the CDR3 is TGTGCCAGCAGCTTCCTTGAAGGCGAGCAGTACTTC. The V gene is TRBV11-3, the J gene TRBJ2-7; D unresolved. There are 12 residues in the CDR3. Trimming left V 3 bases short and J 6 bases short, with 9 bases between. Germline V gene data show CDR1 as SGHNT and CDR2 as YENEEA.

The V call is TRBV7-9, the J call TRBJ1-1; possible D gene TRBD1, 6 bases. Trimming removed 4 bases from V and 5 bases from J, with 20 bases in between. This CDR3 has 16 residues. Germline CDR1 and CDR2: SEHNR and FQNEAQ (reference sequence). For the CDR3, the DNA is TGTGCCAGCAGCTCCCGCCCCAGGGGTAGGGGAACTGAAGCTTTCTTT. This translates into CASSSRPRGRGTEAFF.

The V and J genes are TRBV5-4 and TRBJ2-5; D call uncertain. The last part of the DNA fits TRBJ2-7 better; the J call may be wrong. Germline CDR1 is SGHNT and CDR2 is YYREEE (reference sequence). This CDR3 comprises 15 residues. The CDR3 sequence: CASSAQTGEIYEQYF. The CDR3 DNA reads TGTGCCAGCAGCGCACAAACGGGCGAAATCTACGAGCAGTACTTC.

The chain has TRBV5-8 and TRBJ2-3; perhaps D is TRBD1 or TRBD2 (5 bases each). CDR3 length: 13 amino acids. In germline, CDR1 is SGHTS, CDR2 YDEGEE. Trimming shortened V by 5 bases and J by 7 bases, and 14 bases separated the two germline ends. CDR3 nucleotides: TGTGCCAGCAGTGCTCCAGGGACCAATACGCAGTATTTT. Protein: CASSAPGTNTQYF.

This clone was counted once. V and J are TRBV7-8 and TRBJ2-1, with 8 bases lining up with TRBD1. The CDR3 covers 15 residues. In germline, CDR1 is SGHVS, CDR2 FQNEAQ. The V gene end was trimmed by 5 bases and the J gene end by 0 bases; junction bases not matched to a gene: 3. This CDR3 reads CASSATGGSYNEQFF. The CDR3 DNA reads as TGTGCCAGCAGCGCTACAGGGGGCTCCTACAATGAGCAGTTCTTC.

J is TRBJ1-1 and V is TRBV29-1; D uncertain. With 3 bases removed from V and 1 base from J, the gap between germline ends came to 3 bases. This CDR3 is built from 11 residues. Germline V gene lookup returns CDR1 SQVTM and CDR2 ANQGSEA. DNA for the CDR3: TGCAGCGTTGATTGGAACACTGAAGCTTTCTTT. Residues: CSVDWNTEAFF.

The V call is TRBV2, the J call TRBJ1-2, with TRBD1 matching over 7 bases. The CDR3 has 14 amino acids. Germline values: CDR1 SNHLY, CDR2 FYNNEI. J lost 3 bases, V lost 6 bases, and 7 bases had no gene match. CDR3 loop: CASRETGTHYGYTF. The DNA of the CDR3 is TGTGCCAGCAGGGAGACAGGGACCCACTATGGCTACACCTTC.

This clone came up a few times. This CDR3 is CASSDSFTGELFF. Here the CDR3 DNA reads TGTGCCAGCAGTGACTCTTTCACCGGGGAGCTGTTTTTT. This chain joins TRBV6-1 and TRBJ2-2; D is unresolved. The CDR3 is made up of 13 amino acids. CDR1 is MNHNS and CDR2 is SASEGT in the germline V gene. Trimming cost V 3 bases and J 4 bases, with 6 bases left between them.

The J gene is TRBJ2-7, the V gene TRBV20-1, with D uncertain. V was shortened by 5 bases and J by 4 bases, with 3 bases between the two germline ends. The CDR3 extends over 9 amino acids. CDR1 is DFQATT and CDR2 is SNEGSKA in the germline V gene (reference sequence). The CDR3 spells CSAGYEQYF. CDR3 coding DNA: TGCAGTGCTGGATACGAGCAGTACTTC.

The V call is TRBV11-2, the J call TRBJ2-1; 7 bases align to TRBD2. This CDR3 is 13 amino acids long. The ends lost 0 bases at V and 16 bases at J; junction bases unmatched: 9. In germline, CDR1 is SGHAT, CDR2 FQNNGV. In DNA, the CDR3 is TGTGCCAGCAGCTTAGAGGCGCGGGAGTTCGAATTCTTC. Its translation is CASSLEAREFEFF.

V is TRBV30 and J is TRBJ1-2; D call uncertain. This CDR3 region has 11 residues. Germline assignment: CDR1 GTSNPN and CDR2 SVGIG (reference sequence). V dropped 3 bases and J dropped 5 bases, with 7 bases sitting between them. CDR3 residues: CAWSRLYGYTF. For the CDR3, the DNA is TGTGCCTGGAGCAGGCTTTATGGCTACACCTTC.

This clone was detected a few times. V is TRBV2 and J is TRBJ1-2; D is ambiguous. The CDR3 sequence is 12 residues long. CDR1 is SNHLY and CDR2 is FYNNEI in the germline V gene. V was trimmed by 3 bases and J by 8 bases, leaving 10 bases between them. CDR3 DNA: TGTGCCAGCAGTGAGTCCGGCAGGGGCTACACCTTC. It is translated as CASSESGRGYTF.

The gene calls are TRBV6-6 and TRBJ2-5; 9 bases align to TRBD2. V lost 6 bases, J lost 8 bases, and 16 bases stayed unmatched. Per germline, CDR1 MNHNY and CDR2 SVGAGI (reference sequence). CDR3 length: 16 residues. DNA for the CDR3: TGTGCCAGCAGCGCCCCCAGGGGCGGGGGGGCCGTAACCCAGTACTTC. Protein sequence: CASSAPRGGGAVTQYF.

This chain uses TRBV29-1 with TRBJ2-1, with no clear D. Germline-derived CDR1 and CDR2 are SQVTM and ANQGSEA. Trimming cost V 1 base and J 0 bases, with 10 bases left between them. The CDR3 runs to 15 residues. The chain's CDR3 is CSVEGEQISYNEQFF. The CDR3 bases are TGCAGCGTTGAAGGGGAACAAATCTCCTACAATGAGCAGTTCTTC.

This clone was counted a few times. V usage is TRBV5-4 and J usage is TRBJ2-7, with D hard to call. Trimming pared 0 bases from V and 3 bases from J, leaving 22 bases between. Germline CDR1 is SGHNT and CDR2 is YYREEE (reference sequence). The CDR3 has 18 amino acids. CDR3: CASSLVMSQTDPLYEQYF. In DNA, the CDR3 is TGTGCCAGCAGCTTGGTGATGTCCCAGACCGATCCGCTCTACGAGCAGTACTTC.

The chain carries TRBV7-2 and TRBJ2-7; D is unresolved. The CDR3 extends over 13 amino acids. Germline V gene lookup returns CDR1 SGHTA and CDR2 FQGNSA. Trimming removed 7 bases at V and 6 bases at J, with 16 bases between. For the CDR3, the DNA is TGTGCCAGCACGCACTCGGTTCTGGGCGAGCAGTACTTC. Protein: CASTHSVLGEQYF.

The chain joins TRBV5-6 to TRBJ1-2; no clear D. This CDR3 comprises 13 residues. V gave up 3 bases and J gave up 4 bases, with 10 bases separating them. Germline lookup yields CDR1 SGHDT and CDR2 YYEEEE. The DNA of the CDR3 is TGTGCCAGCAGCTCGGTTGAAGTCTATGGCTACACCTTC. It specifies CASSSVEVYGYTF.